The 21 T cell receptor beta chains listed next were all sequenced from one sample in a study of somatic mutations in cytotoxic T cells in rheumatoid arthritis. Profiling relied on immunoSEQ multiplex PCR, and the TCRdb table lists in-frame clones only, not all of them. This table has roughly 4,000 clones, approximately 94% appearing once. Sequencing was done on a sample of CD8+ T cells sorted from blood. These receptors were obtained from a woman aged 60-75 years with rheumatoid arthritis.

The CDR3 loop is CASSFRWTPSYEQYV. In DNA form, the CDR3 reads TGCGCCAGCAGTTTCCGTTGGACTCCTTCCTACGAGCAGTACGTC. The chain carries TRBV23-1 and TRBJ2-7, with TRBD2 as a possible D gene (5 bases). TRBV23-1 is assigned to the ORF class and has an uncertain function. The CDR3 has 15 residues. V was trimmed by 5 bases and J by 1 base, leaving 15 bases between them.

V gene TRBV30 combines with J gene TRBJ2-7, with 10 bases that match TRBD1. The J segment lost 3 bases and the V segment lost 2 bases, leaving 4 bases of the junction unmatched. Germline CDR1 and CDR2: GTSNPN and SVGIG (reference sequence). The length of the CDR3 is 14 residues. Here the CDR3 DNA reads TGTGCCTGGAGTACCCGGGACAGGGGCTACGAGCAGTACTTC. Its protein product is CAWSTRDRGYEQYF.

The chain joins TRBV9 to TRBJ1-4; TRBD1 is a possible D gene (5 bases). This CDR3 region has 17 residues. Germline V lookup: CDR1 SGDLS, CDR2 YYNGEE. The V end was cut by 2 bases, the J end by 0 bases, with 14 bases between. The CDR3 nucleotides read TGTGCCAGCAGCGTTACGAATACAGGAGCAACTAATGAAAAACTGTTTTTT. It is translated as CASSVTNTGATNEKLFF.

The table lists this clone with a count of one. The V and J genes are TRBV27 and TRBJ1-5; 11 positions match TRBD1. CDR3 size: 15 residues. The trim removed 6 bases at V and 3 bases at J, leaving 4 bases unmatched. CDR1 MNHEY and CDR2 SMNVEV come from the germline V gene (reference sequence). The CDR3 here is CASRPGQGDNQPQHF. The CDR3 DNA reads TGTGCCAGCAGACCGGGACAGGGGGACAATCAGCCCCAGCATTTT.

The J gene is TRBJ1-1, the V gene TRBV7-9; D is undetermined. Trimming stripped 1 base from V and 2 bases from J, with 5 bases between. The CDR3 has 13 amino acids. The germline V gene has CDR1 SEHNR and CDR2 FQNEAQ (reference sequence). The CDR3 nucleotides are TGTGCCAGCAGCTTAGATAGTAACACTGAAGCTTTCTTT. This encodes CASSLDSNTEAFF.

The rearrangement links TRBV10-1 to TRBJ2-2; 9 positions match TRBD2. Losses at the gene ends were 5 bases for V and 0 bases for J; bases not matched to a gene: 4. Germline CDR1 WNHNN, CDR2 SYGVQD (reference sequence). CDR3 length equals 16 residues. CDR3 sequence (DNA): TGCGCCAGCAGTCATCCTAGCGGGACGAACACCGGGGAGCTGTTTTTT. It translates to CASSHPSGTNTGELFF.

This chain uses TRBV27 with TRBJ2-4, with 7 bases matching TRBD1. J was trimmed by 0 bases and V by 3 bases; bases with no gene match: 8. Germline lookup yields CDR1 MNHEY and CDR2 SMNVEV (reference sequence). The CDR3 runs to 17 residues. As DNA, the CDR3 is TGTGCCAGCAGTTTCCCCGACAGGGACCGAGCCAAAAACATTCAGTACTTC. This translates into CASSFPDRDRAKNIQYF.

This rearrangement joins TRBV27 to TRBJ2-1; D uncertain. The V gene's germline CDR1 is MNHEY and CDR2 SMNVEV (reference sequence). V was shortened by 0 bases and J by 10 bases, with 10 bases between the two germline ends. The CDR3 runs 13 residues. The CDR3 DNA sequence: TGTGCCAGCAGTTTATCGAAGCGCGGAGAGCAGTTCTTC. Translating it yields CASSLSKRGEQFF.

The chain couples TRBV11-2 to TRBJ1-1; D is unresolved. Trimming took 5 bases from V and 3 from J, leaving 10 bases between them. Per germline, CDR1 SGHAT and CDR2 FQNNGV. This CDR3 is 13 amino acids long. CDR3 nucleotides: TGTGCCAGCAGCCTCGCTAGGCACACTGAAGCTTTCTTT. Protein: CASSLARHTEAFF.

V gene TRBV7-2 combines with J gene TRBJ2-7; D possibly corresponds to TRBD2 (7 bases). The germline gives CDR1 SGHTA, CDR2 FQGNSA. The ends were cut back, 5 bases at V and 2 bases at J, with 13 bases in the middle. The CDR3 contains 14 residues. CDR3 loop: CASSLGGVAYEQYF. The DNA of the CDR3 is TGTGCCAGCAGCCTAGGGGGGGTGGCCTACGAGCAGTACTTC.

The CDR3 reads CASSPVAGGLAPYQETQYF. The DNA of the CDR3 is TGTGCCAGCAGCCCAGTAGCGGGAGGCCTCGCTCCGTACCAAGAGACCCAGTACTTC. The rearrangement uses TRBV7-8 and TRBJ2-5; TRBD2 agrees at 10 bases. The CDR3 consists of 19 residues. CDR1 is SGHVS, CDR2 FQNEAQ, per germline. The trim removed 5 bases at V and 0 bases at J, leaving 15 bases unmatched.

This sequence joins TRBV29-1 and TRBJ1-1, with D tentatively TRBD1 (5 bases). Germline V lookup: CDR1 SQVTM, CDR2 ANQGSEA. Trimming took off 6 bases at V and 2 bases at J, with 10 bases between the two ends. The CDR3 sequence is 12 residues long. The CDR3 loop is CSVRDSNTEAFF. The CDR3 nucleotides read TGCAGCGTCCGCGACAGCAACACTGAAGCTTTCTTT.

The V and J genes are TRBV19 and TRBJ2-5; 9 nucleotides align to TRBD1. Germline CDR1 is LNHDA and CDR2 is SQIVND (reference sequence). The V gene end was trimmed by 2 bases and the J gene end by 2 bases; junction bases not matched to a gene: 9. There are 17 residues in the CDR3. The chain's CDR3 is CASSIRRGQGSQETQYF. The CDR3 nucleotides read TGTGCCAGTAGTATAAGGAGGGGACAGGGCAGTCAAGAGACCCAGTACTTC.

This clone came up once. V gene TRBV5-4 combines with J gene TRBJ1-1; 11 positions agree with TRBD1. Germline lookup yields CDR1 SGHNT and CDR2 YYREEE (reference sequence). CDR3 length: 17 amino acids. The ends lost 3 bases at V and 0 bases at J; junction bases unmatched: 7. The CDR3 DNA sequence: TGTGCCAGCAGCTCCCCGGGACAGGGGGTCATGAACACTGAAGCTTTCTTT. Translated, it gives CASSSPGQGVMNTEAFF.

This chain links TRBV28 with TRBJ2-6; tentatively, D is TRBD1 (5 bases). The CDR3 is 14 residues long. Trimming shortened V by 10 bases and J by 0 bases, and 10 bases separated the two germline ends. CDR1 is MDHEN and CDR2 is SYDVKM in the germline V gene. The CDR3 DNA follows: TGTGCCACCCGACAGAGCTCTGGGGCCAACGTCCTGACTTTC. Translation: CATRQSSGANVLTF.

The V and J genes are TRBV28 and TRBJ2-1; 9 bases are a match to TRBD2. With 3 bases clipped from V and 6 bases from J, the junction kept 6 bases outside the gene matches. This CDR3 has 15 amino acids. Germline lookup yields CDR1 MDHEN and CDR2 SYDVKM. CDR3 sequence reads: CASSLSAGGVNEQFF. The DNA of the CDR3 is TGTGCCAGCAGTTTGTCTGCGGGGGGGGTCAATGAGCAGTTCTTC.

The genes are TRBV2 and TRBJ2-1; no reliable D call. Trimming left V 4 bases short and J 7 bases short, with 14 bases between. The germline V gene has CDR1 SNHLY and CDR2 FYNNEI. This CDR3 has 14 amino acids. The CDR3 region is CASSASSNKNEQFF. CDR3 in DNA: TGTGCCAGCAGTGCTTCAAGTAACAAGAATGAGCAGTTCTTC.

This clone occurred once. The CDR3 nucleotides are TGCGCCAGCAGCCAAGATGCGGTAGCGGGAGCCTTCGACTCCTACAATGAGCAGTTCTTC. Its translation: CASSQDAVAGAFDSYNEQFF. The chain recombines TRBV4-1 with TRBJ2-1; 9 bases align to TRBD2. CDR3 size: 20 residues. Germline V gives CDR1 MGHRA, CDR2 YSYEKL. V lost 0 bases to trimming and J lost 0 bases; unmatched junction nucleotides: 12.

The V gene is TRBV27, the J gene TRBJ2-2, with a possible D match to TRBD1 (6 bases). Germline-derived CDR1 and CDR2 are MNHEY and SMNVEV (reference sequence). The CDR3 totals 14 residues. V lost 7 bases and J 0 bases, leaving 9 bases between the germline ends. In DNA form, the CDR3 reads TGTGCCAGCAACCCAGGGGCGAACACCGGGGAGCTGTTTTTT. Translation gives CASNPGANTGELFF.

As DNA, the CDR3 is TGCGCCAGCGGCCCACTAGAGAGCTCCTACAATGAGCAGTTCTTC. Translation gives CASGPLESSYNEQFF. V is TRBV4-1 and J is TRBJ2-1; TRBD2 is a possible D gene (5 bases). V was shortened by 8 bases and J by 0 bases, with 14 bases between the two germline ends. CDR1 MGHRA and CDR2 YSYEKL come from the germline V gene. The CDR3 totals 15 residues.

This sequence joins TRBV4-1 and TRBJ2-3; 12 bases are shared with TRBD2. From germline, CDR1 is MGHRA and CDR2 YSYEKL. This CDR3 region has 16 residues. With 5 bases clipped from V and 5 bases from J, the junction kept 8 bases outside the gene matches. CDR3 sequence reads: CASSGGLAGLRDTQYF. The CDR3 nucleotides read TGCGCCAGCAGCGGAGGACTAGCGGGGCTTAGAGATACGCAGTATTTT.